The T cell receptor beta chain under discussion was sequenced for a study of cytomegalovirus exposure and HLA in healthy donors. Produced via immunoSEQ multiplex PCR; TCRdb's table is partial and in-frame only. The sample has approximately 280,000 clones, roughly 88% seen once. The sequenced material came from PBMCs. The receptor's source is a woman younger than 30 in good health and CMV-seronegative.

The CDR3 bases are TGTGCCAGCAGCTTAGGGGTTACTAGCGGGACCTACGAGCAGTACTTC. Protein: CASSLGVTSGTYEQYF. J is TRBJ2-7 and V is TRBV7-9, with 10 bases lining up with TRBD2. V shed 1 base and J 2 bases; nucleotides not matched to a gene: 5. In germline, CDR1 is SEHNR, CDR2 FQNEAQ (reference sequence). CDR3 length: 16 amino acids.